A single T cell receptor (beta chain) is shown here with its context. This sample was included in a study of blood T cell repertoires in COVID-19. CDR3 length equals 16 residues. Germline loops: CDR1 SGHRS, CDR2 YFSETQ. The J segment lost 0 bases and the V segment lost 4 bases, leaving 6 bases of the junction unmatched. Method: immunoSEQ multiplex PCR; TCRdb's copy keeps in-frame clones and lacks some. The sample lists 150,000 to 200,000 clones, approximately 80% occurring once. V gene TRBV5-1 combines with J gene TRBJ1-4; 7 nucleotides match TRBD1. Input material: peripheral blood. This receptor was identified in a man in his 60s with acute or convalescent COVID-19. The CDR3 protein is CASSPRQGSTNEKLFF. DNA for the CDR3: TGCGCCAGCAGCCCTCGACAGGGCTCAACTAATGAAAAACTGTTTTTT. The full variable domain, its missing parts supplied by reference TRBV5-1 and TRBJ1-4, is KAGVTQTPRYLIKTRGQQVTLSCSPISGHRSVSWYQQTPGQGLQFLFEYFSETQRNKGNFPGRFSGRQFSNSRSEMNVSTLELGDSALYLCASSPRQGSTNEKLFFGSGTQLSVL.